Below are 21 T cell receptor beta chains sequenced from a single sample in a study of blood T cell repertoires in COVID-19. Assay used: immunoSEQ multiplex PCR; TCRdb lists only in-frame clones, some missing. This sample has just over 250,000 clones, with roughly 86% found just once. What was sequenced was peripheral blood. These receptor sequences come from a man aged 40-50 years who had recovered from COVID-19.

The rearrangement joins TRBV6-5 to TRBJ1-1; D might be TRBD1 (5 bases). Trimming removed 5 bases at V and 1 base at J, with 11 bases between. This CDR3 comprises 14 residues. Per germline, CDR1 MNHEY and CDR2 SVGAGI. The CDR3 DNA reads as TGTGCCAGCAGTACGCGGGGGGGGAACACTGAAGCTTTCTTT. Its protein is CASSTRGGNTEAFF.

This chain joins TRBV2 and TRBJ1-5, with D uncertain. The germline CDR1 and CDR2 sequences are SNHLY and FYNNEI. The CDR3 is 17 amino acids. Trimming cost V 1 base and J 0 bases, with 13 bases left between them. CDR3 protein: CASSEEGLGVSNQPQHF. In nucleotides, the CDR3 is TGTGCCAGCAGTGAAGAGGGCCTCGGGGTTAGCAATCAGCCCCAGCATTTT. The whole variable domain, remainder taken from reference TRBV2 and TRBJ1-5, is EPEVTQTPSHQVTQMGQEVILRCVPISNHLYFYWYRQILGQKVEFLVSFYNNEISEKSEIFDDQFSVERPDGSNFTLKIRSTKLEDSAMYFCASSEEGLGVSNQPQHFGDGTRLSIL.

This clone was seen once. The gene calls are TRBV3-1 (or the pseudogene TRBV3-2) and TRBJ1-5; D is perhaps TRBD1 (6 bases). Trimming pared 4 bases from V and 5 bases from J, leaving 12 bases between. Germline V gene sequence: CDR1 LGHDT, CDR2 YNNKEL (reference sequence). The CDR3 totals 14 residues. DNA of the CDR3: TGTGCCAGCAGCCTCCGGGACACTTATCAGCCCCAGCATTTT. This encodes CASSLRDTYQPQHF.

The CDR3 sequence: CASSYRSMSGEQYF. As DNA, the CDR3 is TGTGCCAGCAGTTACCGGAGCATGTCTGGCGAGCAGTACTTC. V usage is TRBV6-5 and J usage is TRBJ2-7; unclear D gene. Trimming shortened V by 2 bases and J by 6 bases, and 14 bases separated the two germline ends. Germline V gene data show CDR1 as MNHEY and CDR2 as SVGAGI. CDR3 length equals 14 residues.

This clone occurred a few times. The CDR3 DNA is TGTGCCAGCAGCCAAGGGACAGGCTCCTATAATTCACCCCTCCACTTT. As protein: CASSQGTGSYNSPLHF. V usage is TRBV14 and J usage is TRBJ1-6, with 7 bases fitting TRBD1. The CDR3 spans 16 residues. Germline lookup yields CDR1 SGHDN and CDR2 FVKESK. V was pared by 1 base and J by 0 bases, with 0 bases of the junction left unmatched.

This rearrangement joins TRBV15 to TRBJ2-1; D remains ambiguous. CDR3 length: 13 residues. V was shortened by 1 base and J by 4 bases, with 5 bases between the two germline ends. Germline CDR1 LNHNV, CDR2 YYDKDF (reference sequence). CDR3 loop: CATSRVRYNEQFF. The CDR3 DNA reads TGTGCCACCAGCAGAGTCAGATACAATGAGCAGTTCTTC.

The genes are TRBV6-2 or TRBV6-3 and TRBJ1-1; D is unclear. CDR3 length: 11 amino acids. The germline V gene has CDR1 MNHEY and CDR2 SVGEGT. With 4 bases removed from V and 7 bases from J, the gap between germline ends came to 7 bases. The CDR3 sequence: CASSFEDEAFF. For the CDR3, the DNA is TGTGCCAGCAGTTTCGAGGATGAAGCTTTCTTT.

Only one count was recorded for this clone. V usage is TRBV6-1 and J usage is TRBJ2-7; TRBD1 aligns across 8 bases. J lost 2 bases, V lost 4 bases, and 13 bases had no gene match. Germline CDR1 is MNHNS and CDR2 is SASEGT. The CDR3 has 17 residues. In DNA form, the CDR3 reads TGTGCCAGCAGTGTCTATTCCGGGACAGGATCAACCTACGAGCAGTACTTC. Residues: CASSVYSGTGSTYEQYF.

The table lists this clone with a count of one. The V and J genes are TRBV6-5 and TRBJ2-2; tentative D call: TRBD1 (6 bases). Germline CDR1 reads MNHEY; CDR2 reads SVGAGI. Deletions cut 8 bases from V and 7 bases from J, with 20 bases between. The CDR3 covers 15 residues. CDR3 amino acids: CASGDRRQVGGELFF. CDR3 coding DNA: TGTGCCAGCGGGGACCGTCGACAGGTTGGCGGGGAGCTGTTTTTT.

V gene TRBV11-3 combines with J gene TRBJ2-3; 8 bases are a match to TRBD1. The ends lost 3 bases at V and 1 base at J; junction bases unmatched: 3. The germline V gene encodes CDR1 SGHNT and CDR2 YENEEA. The CDR3 is made up of 15 amino acids. The DNA of the CDR3 is TGTGCCAGCAGCTTGGACAGGGACGGCACAGATACGCAGTATTTT. Protein sequence: CASSLDRDGTDTQYF.

The V call is TRBV15, the J call TRBJ2-3; 8 bases fit TRBD2. In germline, CDR1 is LNHNV, CDR2 YYDKDF (reference sequence). The V and J ends lost 8 bases and 0 bases, in that order; junction bases with no gene match: 4. This CDR3 has 14 residues. CDR3 sequence (DNA): TGTGCCACCCACGGGGGGGCTAGCACAGATACGCAGTATTTT. This sequence encodes CATHGGASTDTQYF.

This clone has more than one count but fewer than ten. The chain recombines TRBV29-1 with TRBJ1-5; D is ambiguous. The V gene lost 0 bases and the J gene lost 9 bases, with 9 bases spanning the gap. The CDR3 contains 12 residues. Germline V gene lookup returns CDR1 SQVTM and CDR2 ANQGSEA. Here the CDR3 reads CSVEDAGLPQHF. CDR3 coding DNA: TGCAGCGTTGAAGATGCGGGCCTGCCCCAGCATTTT.

The chain uses TRBV6-1 and TRBJ2-3, with 13 bases lining up with TRBD2. The CDR3 totals 16 residues. Per germline, CDR1 MNHNS and CDR2 SASEGT. V was clipped by 3 bases and J by 0 bases; unmatched bases: 0. Here the CDR3 DNA reads TGTGCCAGCAGTGAGGGACTAGCGGGGAGCACAGATACGCAGTATTTT. Its protein product is CASSEGLAGSTDTQYF.

This clone was seen once. This sequence joins TRBV5-1 and TRBJ1-6; no clear D. Germline lookup yields CDR1 SGHRS and CDR2 YFSETQ. With 4 bases removed from V and 9 bases from J, the gap between germline ends came to 11 bases. The CDR3 runs 13 residues. For the CDR3, the DNA is TGCGCCAGCAGCCTGACTCCTTTTTCACCCCTCCACTTT. This translates into CASSLTPFSPLHF. Full variable domain (remainder filled in from reference TRBV5-1 and TRBJ1-6): KAGVTQTPRYLIKTRGQQVTLSCSPISGHRSVSWYQQTPGQGLQFLFEYFSETQRNKGNFPGRFSGRQFSNSRSEMNVSTLELGDSALYLCASSLTPFSPLHFGNGTRLTVT.

V usage is TRBV18 and J usage is TRBJ1-3; a weak D match, TRBD1 (5 bases). CDR1 and CDR2 from the germline V gene are KGHSH and LQKENI. The germline V and J ends were trimmed by 6 bases and 6 bases, with 24 bases remaining between them. The CDR3 consists of 17 residues. The CDR3 DNA is TGTGCCAGCTCCCCCGGGGGGACGCGAACTGAGTTAAACACCATATATTTT. Translating gives CASSPGGTRTELNTIYF.

CDR3 bases: TGTGCCAGCAGCACAGTTACCGGGACAGGGACCTACGAGCAGTACTTC. Residues: CASSTVTGTGTYEQYF. The rearrangement uses TRBV7-9 and TRBJ2-7, with 9 bases matching TRBD1. Germline V gives CDR1 SEHNR, CDR2 FQNEAQ (reference sequence). This CDR3 has 16 residues. J gave up 2 bases and V 5 bases, and 10 bases lay outside the gene matches.

V gene TRBV5-3 combines with J gene TRBJ1-2; D unresolved. TRBV5-3 is treated as an ORF (open reading frame) with a function not yet certain. The V and J ends lost 3 bases and 6 bases respectively, with 15 bases between them. CDR3 length equals 14 residues. CDR3 coding DNA: TGTGCCAGAAGCTCCCCCCCAACGGAGCATGGCTACACCTTC. This sequence encodes CARSSPPTEHGYTF.

V and J are TRBV7-3 and TRBJ2-1; no clear D. There are 13 residues in the CDR3. The germline CDR1 and CDR2 sequences are SGHTA and FQGTGA. V was trimmed by 1 base and J by 9 bases, leaving 10 bases between them. The DNA of the CDR3 is TGTGCCAGCAGCTTAAATAGAGGTAGTGAGCAGTTCTTC. This translates into CASSLNRGSEQFF.

V is TRBV11-2 and J is TRBJ2-7, with 8 nucleotides matching TRBD2. The CDR3 is made up of 15 amino acids. J was trimmed by 4 bases and V by 8 bases; bases with no gene match: 13. CDR1 and CDR2 (germline): SGHAT, FQNNGV. The CDR3 DNA reads as TGTGCCAGCGGAGGGCGGGGGGCAGTTCATTACGAGCAGTACTTC. Translated: CASGGRGAVHYEQYF.

V is TRBV10-2 and J is TRBJ1-4; D unclear. The CDR3 loop spans 13 amino acids. The V end lost 0 bases, the J end lost 7 bases, and 6 bases lay between the germline ends. Germline V gives CDR1 WSHSY, CDR2 SAAADI. CDR3: CASSESRREKLFF. CDR3 DNA: TGCGCCAGCAGTGAGTCCCGTCGTGAAAAACTGTTTTTT.

The genes are TRBV10-1 and TRBJ2-3; 12 bases agree with TRBD2. V was clipped by 8 bases and J by 4 bases; unmatched bases: 7. The CDR3 is 15 amino acids. Germline V gives CDR1 WNHNN, CDR2 SYGVQD (reference sequence). The CDR3 sequence: CASSPTSGGADTQYF. For the CDR3, the DNA is TGCGCCAGCTCTCCGACTAGCGGGGGAGCAGATACGCAGTATTTT.